This T cell receptor (beta chain) is from a study of blood T cell repertoires in COVID-19. Looking at the study overall: Sites across the United States, Italy and Spain contributed samples from acute and convalescent COVID-19. Sample material is recorded as cDNA or gDNA derived from T cells, B-cell-depleted T cells, or PBMCs.

Germline V CDR1 and CDR2: SGDLS, YYNGEE. The ends lost 2 bases at V and 5 bases at J; junction bases unmatched: 5. This CDR3 has 15 residues. Per the original methods: Researchers report that nucleated cell counts were estimated from reference gene primer amplification. Clones were sequenced by immunoSEQ multiplex PCR, and TCRdb holds only the in-frame ones, with some missing. The V and J calls and the clone size are those of that table, but D and trimming were determined from the DNA. The sample has 130,000 or so clones, around four fifths seen once. This chain uses TRBV9 with TRBJ2-5; 11 nucleotides match TRBD2. Sequencing was performed on peripheral blood. The source is a human donor in a cohort sampled during active COVID-19. The CDR3 reads CASSVLAGGRETQYF. The CDR3 DNA follows: TGTGCCAGCAGCGTTTTAGCGGGGGGGCGTGAGACCCAGTACTTC.